This T cell receptor (beta chain) was found in a study of T-cell memory formation after mild COVID-19. Study-wide findings and caveats: CD4/CD8 balance characterized clones contracting day 15 to 85, and CD4+ skew characterized later expanders.

Trimming shortened V by 0 bases and J by 0 bases, and 8 bases separated the two germline ends. Germline-derived CDR1 and CDR2 are LGHNA and YSLEER. This CDR3 is 15 amino acids long. Regarding this clonotype: Its specificity is not known.

Using its own MiXCR run on the 5' RACE reads, TCRdb lists one record per CDR3 protein. This repertoire shows roughly 450,000 distinct CDR3 sequences, roughly 18% found once; its top ten account for roughly an eighth. The clonotype was recovered from an adult woman who had mild COVID-19 (a few samples of this study predate the infection). Cell type and time point are not known. This chain connects TRBV4-3 to TRBJ1-2; no reliable D call. The sample consisted of PBMCs or a T cell subset sorted from them (not recorded which). The CDR3 region is CASSQEGWTNYGYTF. CDR3 in DNA: TGCGCCAGCAGCCAAGAGGGGTGGACTAACTATGGCTACACCTTC.